A selection of T cell receptor beta chains follows, all from one sample in a study of monozygotic twins with cystic fibrosis. Only in-frame clones appear in the TCRdb table, and some are missing; sequencing was by immunoSEQ multiplex PCR. Of around 20,000 clones in the sample, about 89% were seen once. Sequenced material: blood. These receptors all come from a girl aged 2 to 9 with cystic fibrosis. Each CDR3 is given with its conserved first and last residue. Fields, in order: V gene, CDR3 protein.

TRBV20-1,CSARTRETQYF
TRBV7-9,CASSLGNRASSYEQYF
TRBV28,CASKRGSPTDTQYF
TRBV20-1,CSALASYEQYF
TRBV9,CASSSPRDRSGDTQYF
TRBV7-9,CASSTWTETGELFF
TRBV4-3,CASSQDRRGSYNEQFF
TRBV19,CASSPGRSTEAFF
TRBV6-1,CASSEDSSGANVLTF
TRBV19,CASSSGGVETQYF
TRBV19,CASSRTGNTEAFF
TRBV2,CASSELVVDTEAFF
TRBV30,CAWSRETQYF
TRBV6-6,CASRGRDSYEQYF
TRBV5-4,CASSRFEQYF
TRBV14,CASSQTALQYF
TRBV19,CASRDWRLSNQPQHF
TRBV30,CAWSVGGNGYTF
TRBV4-1,CASSQVDMGFTDTQYF
TRBV5-1,CASSASRGSGELFF
TRBV6-4,CASSDGTGTDTQYF
TRBV19,CASSASGQGKLFF
TRBV28,CASSALVGAAPSYEQYF
TRBV7-9,CASSPGRGQNQPQHF
TRBV2,CASSYGRGEAFF
TRBV27,CASSVDTNTEAFF
TRBV30,CAAQTPGGYTF
TRBV9,CASSADGNNEQFF
TRBV7-9,CASSLGRTTNTGELFF
TRBV28,CASSPPGSAEAFF
TRBV4-2,CASSQLRGGPGNTIYF